The 26 T cell receptor beta chains presented below share a single source sample, sequenced in a study of blood T cell repertoires in COVID-19. TCRdb's copy holds only in-frame clones and misses some; the assay was immunoSEQ multiplex PCR. Of 260,000 or so clones listed, 88% were seen once; the top ten hold about 0.7%. The sequenced material came from peripheral blood. Receptor source: a human donor in a cohort sampled during active COVID-19.

The chain employs TRBV6-5 and TRBJ1-4; TRBD1 matches at 8 bases. V trimming: 5 bases; J trimming: 7 bases; junction bases outside the gene matches: 6. The CDR3 runs 14 residues. CDR1 and CDR2 (germline): MNHEY, SVGAGI. Written as DNA, the CDR3 is TGTGCCAGCAGTCTGGACAGGGAGGGTGAAAAACTGTTTTTT. It yields the protein CASSLDREGEKLFF.

The V call is TRBV2, the J call TRBJ2-2; TRBD1 is a possible D gene (6 bases). The V gene lost 8 bases and the J gene lost 4 bases, with 8 bases spanning the gap. Germline V CDR1 and CDR2: SNHLY, FYNNEI. This CDR3 has 12 residues. This CDR3 is CASGQSTGELFF. The CDR3 coding sequence is TGTGCCAGCGGACAGAGCACCGGGGAGCTGTTTTTT.

This chain joins TRBV5-6 and TRBJ1-2; a weak D match, TRBD1 (5 bases). There are 14 residues in the CDR3. Germline V gene lookup returns CDR1 SGHDT and CDR2 YYEEEE. The V gene lost 6 bases and the J gene lost 4 bases, with 16 bases spanning the gap. CDR3 nucleotides: TGTGCCAGCACTGAACGGGGGGGAGGCTATGGCTACACCTTC. Translating gives CASTERGGGYGYTF.

The chain uses TRBV6-2 or TRBV6-3 and TRBJ2-7; 9 positions agree with TRBD1. The CDR3 runs 17 residues. Germline CDR1 is MNHEY and CDR2 is SVGEGT. V was clipped by 5 bases and J by 0 bases; unmatched bases: 11. The DNA of the CDR3 is TGTGCCAGCAGTATCGGACAGGGGTCCCTAAGCTCCTACGAGCAGTACTTC. This sequence encodes CASSIGQGSLSSYEQYF.

The chain carries TRBV28 and TRBJ2-7; no definite D call. With 5 bases removed from V and 3 bases from J, the gap between germline ends came to 17 bases. The germline gives CDR1 MDHEN, CDR2 SYDVKM. The CDR3 totals 15 residues. The CDR3 DNA reads TGTGCCAGCAGTAACAAGGTCGACTTCAGCTACGAGCAGTACTTC. It yields the protein CASSNKVDFSYEQYF.

The chain combines TRBV6-5 with TRBJ2-7; D perhaps matches TRBD1 (6 bases). The CDR3 is 15 residues long. The V and J ends lost 6 bases and 3 bases respectively, with 18 bases between them. Germline lookup yields CDR1 MNHEY and CDR2 SVGAGI. The CDR3, as DNA: TGTGCCAGCAGGCCCCGGGACACCGCCTTCTACGAGCAGTACTTC. It translates to CASRPRDTAFYEQYF.

The gene calls are TRBV9 and TRBJ2-3; 15 positions agree with TRBD2. Germline CDR1 SGDLS, CDR2 YYNGEE. The CDR3 sequence is 17 residues long. The ends lost 3 bases at V and 2 bases at J; junction bases unmatched: 4. CDR3: CASSAGTSGRYTDTQYF. CDR3 in DNA: TGTGCCAGCAGCGCTGGGACTAGCGGGAGGTACACAGATACGCAGTATTTT.

The chain uses TRBV29-1 and TRBJ1-1; D is unresolved. V was cut by 7 bases and J by 5 bases, with 8 bases left in between. The germline gives CDR1 SQVTM, CDR2 ANQGSEA. The CDR3 has 10 amino acids. The CDR3 nucleotides read TGCAGCGGGAGTGGGACTGAAGCTTTCTTT. Translated: CSGSGTEAFF.

On this clone itself: The same CDR3 is also encoded by other DNA sequences in this sample. CDR3 nucleotide sequence: TGTGCCAGCAGCTCAGGGTACGAGCAGTACTTC. Its translation is CASSSGYEQYF. This chain links TRBV12-3 or TRBV12-4 with TRBJ2-7, with D possibly matching TRBD1 (5 bases). Trimming removed 6 bases at V and 4 bases at J, with 7 bases between. The CDR3 length is 11 residues.

The chain combines TRBV10-3 with TRBJ2-7; D is ambiguous. Germline assignment: CDR1 ENHRY and CDR2 SYGVKD. V was cut by 4 bases and J by 0 bases, with 4 bases left in between. The CDR3 spans 12 residues. The CDR3 region is CAISASSYEQYF. CDR3 in DNA: TGTGCCATCAGTGCTAGCTCCTACGAGCAGTACTTC.

The chain recombines TRBV28 with TRBJ1-1; 8 nucleotides line up with TRBD1. Looked up from germline, CDR1 is MDHEN and CDR2 is SYDVKM. The junction had 12 bases not matched to a gene; V was cut back by 5 bases and J by 7 bases. The CDR3 runs 15 residues. Here the CDR3 reads CASSRSGGVYYEAFF. In nucleotides, the CDR3 is TGTGCCAGCAGTCGCTCAGGGGGCGTATATTATGAAGCTTTCTTT.

V gene TRBV5-6 combines with J gene TRBJ2-7; weak D call: TRBD1 (5 bases). CDR1 is SGHDT and CDR2 is YYEEEE in the germline V gene. V lost 0 bases and J lost 7, with 8 bases in between. This CDR3 spans 12 amino acids. CDR3 nucleotides: TGTGCCAGCAGCTTGGGCAGGGTAGAGCAGTACTTC. Its protein is CASSLGRVEQYF. The variable domain in full, with the rest retrieved from reference TRBV5-6 and TRBJ2-7, is DAGVTQSPTHLIKTRGQQVTLRCSPKSGHDTVSWYQQALGQGPQFIFQYYEEEERQRGNFPDRFSGHQFPNYSSELNVNALLLGDSALYLCASSLGRVEQYFGPGTRLTVT.

The chain uses TRBV10-2 and TRBJ1-5; the D gene is possibly TRBD1 (5 bases). Trimming removed 8 bases at V and 5 bases at J, with 16 bases between. The CDR3 is 14 residues long. From germline, CDR1 is WSHSY and CDR2 SAAADI. The CDR3 DNA reads as TGCGCCAGCCAAGGGGTGGGGGGATATCAGCCCCAGCATTTT. Translated: CASQGVGGYQPQHF.

The gene calls are TRBV5-1 and TRBJ2-1, with 12 bases matching TRBD2. Germline assignment: CDR1 SGHRS and CDR2 YFSETQ. This CDR3 has 17 residues. The J segment lost 10 bases and the V segment lost 3 bases, leaving 14 bases of the junction unmatched. CDR3 nucleotide sequence: TGCGCCAGCAGCTCGAATTCCCTAGCGGGAGGGGCCTGGGAGCAGTTCTTC. It translates to CASSSNSLAGGAWEQFF.

This clone was counted between two and nine times. The chain has TRBV27 and TRBJ2-1, with 8 bases fitting TRBD1. Germline values: CDR1 MNHEY, CDR2 SMNVEV (reference sequence). J lost 2 bases, V lost 4 bases, and 16 bases had no gene match. The CDR3 consists of 19 residues. CDR3 sequence (DNA): TGTGCCAGCAGTTGGACCGGGGACAGGAGGGCGACCACCTACAATGAGCAGTTCTTC. It codes for CASSWTGDRRATTYNEQFF.

The J gene is TRBJ2-3, the V gene TRBV6-1; 10 bases agree with TRBD2. The CDR3 spans 13 residues. Trimming took 1 base from V and 14 from J; bases not matched to a gene: 6. Germline V gives CDR1 MNHNS, CDR2 SASEGT. The CDR3 sequence: CASSEVSLAGGYF. The CDR3, as DNA: TGTGCCAGCAGTGAAGTATCGTTAGCGGGAGGGTATTTT.

In this sample, this clone turned up once. The CDR3, as DNA: TGCGCCAGCAGCTTGGGGGGGGAGCTGCGGGATGAGCAGTTCTTC. It specifies CASSLGGELRDEQFF. This chain joins TRBV5-1 and TRBJ2-1; a possible D gene is TRBD2 (6 bases). The CDR3 length is 15 residues. Germline CDR1 reads SGHRS; CDR2 reads YFSETQ. Trimming removed 0 bases at V and 8 bases at J, with 15 bases between.

V and J are TRBV19 and TRBJ1-6; possible D gene TRBD1, 6 bases. V shed 2 bases and J shed 8 bases, with 13 bases lying between them. The CDR3 extends over 15 amino acids. Germline assignment: CDR1 LNHDA and CDR2 SQIVND (reference sequence). The CDR3 region is CASSILGHQDSPLHF. Here the CDR3 DNA reads TGTGCCAGTAGTATACTGGGACATCAGGATTCACCCCTCCACTTT.

This chain uses TRBV28 with TRBJ1-2; TRBD1 aligns across 7 bases. V dropped 7 bases and J dropped 4; count of bases not matched to a gene: 6. Germline V lookup: CDR1 MDHEN, CDR2 SYDVKM. This CDR3 is 13 amino acids long. CDR3 residues: CASTPDRIYGYTF. CDR3 DNA: TGTGCCAGCACCCCGGACAGGATCTATGGCTACACCTTC.

The rearrangement joins TRBV14 to TRBJ1-2; D may be TRBD1 (5 bases). The germline V gene has CDR1 SGHDN and CDR2 FVKESK. Deletions cut 3 bases from V and 3 bases from J, with 17 bases between. The CDR3 has 16 amino acids. CDR3 loop: CASSQARRQWDYGYTF. In DNA form, the CDR3 reads TGTGCCAGCAGCCAGGCCCGGAGACAGTGGGACTATGGCTACACCTTC.

The rearrangement joins TRBV7-9 to TRBJ1-1, with D unclear. This CDR3 has 14 amino acids. The V gene lost 5 bases and the J gene lost 6 bases, with 16 bases spanning the gap. From germline, CDR1 is SEHNR and CDR2 FQNEAQ (reference sequence). This CDR3 is CASSGNQVGAEAFF. CDR3 nucleotide sequence: TGTGCCAGCAGCGGAAATCAAGTGGGCGCTGAAGCTTTCTTT.

This chain connects TRBV7-9 to TRBJ1-1; 11 positions match TRBD1. Per germline, CDR1 SEHNR and CDR2 FQNEAQ (reference sequence). The trim removed 5 bases at V and 3 bases at J, leaving 11 bases unmatched. This CDR3 is built from 17 residues. CDR3 sequence reads: CASSTGQGAWLDTEAFF. The CDR3 DNA reads TGTGCCAGCAGCACAGGACAGGGGGCATGGTTGGACACTGAAGCTTTCTTT.

The chain joins TRBV7-2 to TRBJ2-1; 7 bases map to TRBD1. Trimming took 5 bases from V and 15 from J; bases not matched to a gene: 22. The CDR3 spans 16 residues. Germline CDR1 is SGHTA and CDR2 is FQGNSA. In DNA form, the CDR3 reads TGTGCCAGCAGCCAGGTCGAGACAGGGCGTACTATGAGCAGGTTCTTC. As protein: CASSQVETGRTMSRFF. The whole variable domain, remainder taken from reference TRBV7-2 and TRBJ2-1, is GAGVSQSPSNKVTEKGKDVELRCDPISGHTALYWYRQSLGQGLEFLIYFQGNSAPDKSGLPSDRFSAERTGGSVSTLTIQRTQQEDSAVYLCASSQVETGRTMSRFFGPGTRLTVL.

The CDR3, as DNA: TGTGCCAGTGACACTAGCGGGTCCTACGAGCAGTACTTC. This sequence encodes CASDTSGSYEQYF. The chain is built from TRBV28 and TRBJ2-7; TRBD2 aligns across 9 bases. Germline values: CDR1 MDHEN, CDR2 SYDVKM. With 9 bases clipped from V and 1 base from J, the junction kept 4 bases outside the gene matches. The CDR3 has 13 residues.

The rearrangement uses TRBV10-3 and TRBJ1-3, with D possibly TRBD1 on 5 matching bases. The CDR3 loop spans 15 amino acids. Deletions cut 4 bases from V and 7 bases from J, with 17 bases between. Germline V CDR1 and CDR2: ENHRY, SYGVKD. The CDR3: CAISGYSTAGNTIYF. The CDR3 region has the DNA TGTGCCATCAGTGGGTATTCGACAGCGGGCAACACCATATATTTT.

This clone showed up just a few times. This sequence joins TRBV5-1 and TRBJ2-2; 11 nucleotides align to TRBD2. The CDR3 is 16 residues long. Germline CDR1 SGHRS, CDR2 YFSETQ. V gave up 4 bases and J gave up 4 bases; unmatched junction bases: 6. The CDR3 is CASSESSGRVTGELFF. In DNA, the CDR3 is TGCGCCAGCAGCGAGAGTAGCGGGAGGGTCACCGGGGAGCTGTTTTTT.